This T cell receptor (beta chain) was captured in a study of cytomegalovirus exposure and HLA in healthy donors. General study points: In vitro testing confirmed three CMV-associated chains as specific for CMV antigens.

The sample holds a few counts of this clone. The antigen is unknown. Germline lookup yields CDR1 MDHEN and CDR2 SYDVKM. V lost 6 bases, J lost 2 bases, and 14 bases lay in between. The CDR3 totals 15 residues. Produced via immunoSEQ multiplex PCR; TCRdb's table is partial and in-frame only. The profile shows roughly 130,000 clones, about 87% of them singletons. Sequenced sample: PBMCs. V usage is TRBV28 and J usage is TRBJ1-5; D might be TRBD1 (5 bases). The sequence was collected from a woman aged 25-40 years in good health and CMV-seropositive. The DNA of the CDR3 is TGTGCCAGCAGAGAGGTAGGACAAGGCAATCAGCCCCAGCATTTT. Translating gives CASREVGQGNQPQHF.